The rows below give T cell receptor beta chains drawn from one sample of a study of STAT5B mutations in CD4+ large granular lymphocyte leukemia. Repertoires were generated with immunoSEQ multiplex PCR, while TCRdb's copy carries only in-frame clones and drops some. The sample gives more than 25,000 clones, 65% to 80% of which show up once; 5.5% to 8% is in the top ten. Input material: CD4+ T cells from blood buffy coats. These receptors were collected from a human donor in good health. The CDR3 runs from the conserved cysteine through the conserved F or W. Fields, in order: CDR3 protein, J gene, V gene, D gene. The D gene is left open where the match is weak.

cdr3_aa: CAISSTGSLSYTF
j_call: TRBJ1-2
v_call: TRBV10-3
d_call: TRBD1

cdr3_aa: CASHLAIFGETQYF
j_call: TRBJ2-5
v_call: TRBV7-2
d_call: NA

cdr3_aa: CASSPRSGANVLTF
j_call: TRBJ2-6
v_call: TRBV18
d_call: NA

cdr3_aa: CASSKGDPNQPQHF
j_call: TRBJ1-5
v_call: TRBV21-1
d_call: NA

cdr3_aa: CASSLSGANTGELFF
j_call: TRBJ2-2
v_call: TRBV5-1
d_call: NA

cdr3_aa: CASSRGGRDNEQFF
j_call: TRBJ2-1
v_call: TRBV4-1
d_call: TRBD2

cdr3_aa: CASSIDSYNEQFF
j_call: TRBJ2-1
v_call: TRBV19
d_call: NA

cdr3_aa: CASSLGSGSTDTQYF
j_call: TRBJ2-3
v_call: TRBV7-2
d_call: NA

cdr3_aa: CASSQGPGGMGFPYEQYF
j_call: TRBJ2-7
v_call: TRBV4-3
d_call: TRBD2

cdr3_aa: CASSIGPGQRQETQYF
j_call: TRBJ2-5
v_call: TRBV19
d_call: NA

cdr3_aa: CASKLGQNTGELFF
j_call: TRBJ2-2
v_call: TRBV2
d_call: NA

cdr3_aa: CASSPSIGQGWKKLFF
j_call: TRBJ1-4
v_call: TRBV4-3
d_call: NA

cdr3_aa: CASSPLVRTEAFF
j_call: TRBJ1-1
v_call: TRBV5-5
d_call: NA

cdr3_aa: CASSQGQGFNQPQHF
j_call: TRBJ1-5
v_call: TRBV14
d_call: TRBD1

cdr3_aa: CASSFGAGSVYGYTF
j_call: TRBJ1-2
v_call: TRBV27
d_call: NA

cdr3_aa: CASSLMGQGTDGYTF
j_call: TRBJ1-2
v_call: TRBV5-1
d_call: TRBD1

cdr3_aa: CASSQVPLAGGNTGELFF
j_call: TRBJ2-2
v_call: TRBV4-2
d_call: TRBD2

cdr3_aa: CASSPLAPPSYNEQFF
j_call: TRBJ2-1
v_call: TRBV18
d_call: NA

cdr3_aa: CASRLILGGGEQFF
j_call: TRBJ2-1
v_call: TRBV12-2
d_call: NA

cdr3_aa: CASSQGDHLAQPQHF
j_call: TRBJ1-5
v_call: TRBV5-8
d_call: NA